The 5 T cell receptor beta chains reported below all come from one sample, sequenced in a study of T-cell reconstitution after alpha-beta-depleted transplantation in children. During its preparation, the TCRbeta library received unique molecular identifiers. TCRdb re-analysed the PCR reads in MiXCR, keeping a single row per CDR3 protein. The data contain some 600,000 distinct CDR3 sequences, over 10% of them singletons. This specimen consisted of PBMCs, mostly from graft donor cells, obtained 360 days after TCRalphabeta/CD19-depleted stem cell transplant. These receptors originate from a male patient between 10 and 17 years old who had a stem cell transplant for acute myeloid leukemia, so the T cells may come from the graft donor.

The V call is TRBV6-5, the J call TRBJ2-3, with 10 bases lining up with TRBD2. The CDR3 sequence is 17 residues long. CDR1 and CDR2 (germline): MNHEY, SVGAGI. V gave up 0 bases and J gave up 5 bases; unmatched junction bases: 8. For the CDR3, the DNA is TGTGCCAGCAGTTACTCAGCTAGCGGGAGAGTAGTAGATACGCAGTATTTT. Its protein product is CASSYSASGRVVDTQYF.

For this clonotype: Germline and junction disagree at one end, which may indicate a read error. The CDR3 spells CATKDPSGTPNKEQFF. Here the CDR3 DNA reads TGTGCGACGAAAGATCCAAGCGGGACGCCAAACAAAGAGCAGTTCTTC. The chain joins TRBV12-3 or TRBV12-4 to TRBJ2-1; 7 nucleotides agree with TRBD2. The CDR3 is made up of 16 amino acids.

A few counts support this clonotype. The chain has TRBV10-3 and TRBJ2-1; tentatively, D is TRBD1 (5 bases). CDR1 ENHRY and CDR2 SYGVKD come from the germline V gene. The length of the CDR3 is 15 residues. Trimming shortened V by 0 bases and J by 8 bases, and 14 bases separated the two germline ends. The CDR3 nucleotides read TGTGCCATCAGTGAGTCGGGCAGGGATCGCGATGAGCAGTTCTTC. Translated: CAISESGRDRDEQFF.

This chain connects TRBV7-2 to TRBJ2-3; tentatively, D is TRBD2 (6 bases). The CDR3 is 17 residues long. With 5 bases removed from V and 7 bases from J, the gap between germline ends came to 25 bases. Germline V gene data show CDR1 as SGHTA and CDR2 as FQGNSA. CDR3 DNA sequence: TGTGCCAGCAGCCGGGACCGACGACTCAGACGGGAGAATACGCAGTATTTT. Translating gives CASSRDRRLRRENTQYF.

This clonotype was found a few times. The V gene is TRBV20-1, the J gene TRBJ2-1, with a possible D match to TRBD2 (5 bases). V was cut by 2 bases and J by 15 bases, with 14 bases left in between. Per the germline V gene, CDR1 is DFQATT and CDR2 is SNEGSKA (reference sequence). The CDR3 loop spans 11 amino acids. CDR3 sequence reads: CSARKEVQSFF. CDR3 DNA: TGCAGTGCTAGAAAGGAGGTCCAATCGTTCTTC.